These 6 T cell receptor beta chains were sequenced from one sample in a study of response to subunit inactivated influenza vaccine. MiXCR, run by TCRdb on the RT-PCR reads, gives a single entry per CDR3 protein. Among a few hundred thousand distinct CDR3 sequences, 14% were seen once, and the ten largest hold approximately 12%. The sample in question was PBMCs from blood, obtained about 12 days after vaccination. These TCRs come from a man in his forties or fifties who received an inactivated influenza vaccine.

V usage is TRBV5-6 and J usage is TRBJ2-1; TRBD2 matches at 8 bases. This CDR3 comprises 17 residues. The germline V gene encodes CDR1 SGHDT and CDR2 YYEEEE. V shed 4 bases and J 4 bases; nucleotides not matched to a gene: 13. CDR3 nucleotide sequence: TGTGCCAGCAGCCCGGACTCGGGGACTAGGAAATACAATGAGCAGTTCTTC. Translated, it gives CASSPDSGTRKYNEQFF.

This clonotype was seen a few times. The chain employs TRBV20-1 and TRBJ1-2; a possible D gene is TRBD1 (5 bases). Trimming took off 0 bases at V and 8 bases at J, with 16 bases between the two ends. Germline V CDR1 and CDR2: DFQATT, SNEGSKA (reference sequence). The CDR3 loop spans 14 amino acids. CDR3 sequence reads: CSARDRRGSQGYTF. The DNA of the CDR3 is TGCAGTGCTAGAGATCGAAGGGGTTCTCAGGGCTACACCTTC.

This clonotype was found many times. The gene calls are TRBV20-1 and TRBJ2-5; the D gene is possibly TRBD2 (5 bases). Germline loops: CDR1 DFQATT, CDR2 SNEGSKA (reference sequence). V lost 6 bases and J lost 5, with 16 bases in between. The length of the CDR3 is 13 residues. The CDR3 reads CSALQDWVETQYF. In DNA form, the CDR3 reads TGCAGTGCCCTCCAGGACTGGGTGGAGACCCAGTACTTC.

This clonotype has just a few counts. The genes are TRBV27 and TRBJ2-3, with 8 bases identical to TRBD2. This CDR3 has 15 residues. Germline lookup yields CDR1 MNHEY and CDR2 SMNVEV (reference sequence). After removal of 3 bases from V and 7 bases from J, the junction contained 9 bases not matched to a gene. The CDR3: CASSLSGGGSNTQYF. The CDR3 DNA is TGTGCCAGCAGTTTGTCCGGGGGGGGAAGTAATACGCAGTATTTT.

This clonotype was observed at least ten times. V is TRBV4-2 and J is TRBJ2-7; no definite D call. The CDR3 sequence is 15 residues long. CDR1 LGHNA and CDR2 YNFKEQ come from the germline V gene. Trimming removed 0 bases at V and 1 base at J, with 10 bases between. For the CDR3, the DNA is TGTGCCAGCAGCCAAGATCTAGTAAGGTCCTACGAGCAGTACTTC. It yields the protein CASSQDLVRSYEQYF.

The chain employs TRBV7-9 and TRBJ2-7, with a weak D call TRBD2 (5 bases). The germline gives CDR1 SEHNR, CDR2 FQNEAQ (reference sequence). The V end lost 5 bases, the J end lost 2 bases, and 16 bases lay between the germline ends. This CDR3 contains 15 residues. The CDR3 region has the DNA TGTGCCAGCAGCCAATCGGGTAGCGCCACCTACGAGCAGTACTTC. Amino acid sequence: CASSQSGSATYEQYF.